Presented here are 21 T cell receptor beta chains from one specimen sequenced in a study of molecular identifiers for immune sequencing clone quantification (dated by TCRdb to between 2017 and 2018). Library prep was done by PCR. TCRdb lists the instrument as Illumina HiSeq 4000. The public reads were reanalyzed by TCRdb: fastp trimming at Q25, MiXCR alignment, in-frame beta chains only. Every distinct CDR3 protein forms one entry, paired with its most common genes and DNA. The sample profile shows about 320,000 distinct CDR3 sequences; about a fifth of them were found once. Approximately 0.85% of the sample comes from the top ten. The sequenced material came from naive CD8+ T cells from blood, with Jurkat cell RNA spiked in. The cell subset or site label of this sample denotes: FACS-sorted CD8+CD4-CCR7+CD45RA+ naive T cells. The receptors originated from a human donor in good health. Some libraries in this study had Jurkat cell RNA spiked in.

In this sample, this clonotype turned up once. V gene TRBV9 combines with J gene TRBJ2-3, with 8 positions matching TRBD2. The CDR3 covers 17 residues. J was trimmed by 5 bases and V by 0 bases; bases with no gene match: 11. Germline values: CDR1 SGDLS, CDR2 YYNGEE. This chain's CDR3 is CASSVESAGAWGDTQYF. CDR3 nucleotides: TGTGCCAGCAGCGTAGAGTCAGCGGGGGCTTGGGGAGATACGCAGTATTTT. Full variable domain (rest looked up from reference TRBV9 and TRBJ2-3): DSGVTQTPKHLITATGQRVTLRCSPRSGDLSVYWYQQSLDQGLQFLIQYYNGEERAKGNILERFSAQQFPDLHSELNLSSLELGDSALYFCASSVESAGAWGDTQYFGPGTRLTVL.

This clonotype has just one count. This sequence joins TRBV6-1 and TRBJ2-3; D might be TRBD2 (6 bases). Trimming cost V 1 base and J 8 bases, with 19 bases left between them. Looked up from germline, CDR1 is MNHNS and CDR2 is SASEGT. This CDR3 has 16 residues. The CDR3 is CASSEEPRPPGGTQYF. The CDR3 DNA reads TGTGCCAGCAGTGAAGAACCGCGGCCCCCCGGGGGTACGCAGTATTTT.

This clonotype was counted at least ten times. The rearrangement links TRBV20-1 to TRBJ2-7; no clear D gene. Deletions cut 3 bases from V and 3 bases from J, with 18 bases between. The V gene's germline CDR1 is DFQATT and CDR2 SNEGSKA (reference sequence). The CDR3 covers 15 residues. Written as DNA, the CDR3 is TGCAGTGCTAGTTGGGTTGAAGGATTGGTCTACGAGCAGTACTTC. Protein sequence: CSASWVEGLVYEQYF.

Worth noting for this clonotype: With a much larger clone just one base away, this may be a read error. This chain uses TRBV4-3 with TRBJ1-1; D gene uncertain. Germline CDR1 is LGHNA and CDR2 is YSLEER. The CDR3 sequence is 15 residues long. CDR3 bases: TGCGCCAGCAGCCAAGATTTCACGGGCAACATTGAAGCTTTCTTT. Its translation is CASSQDFTGNIEAFF.

V usage is TRBV4-3 and J usage is TRBJ2-7; 7 positions match TRBD1. V was pared by 0 bases and J by 4 bases, with 6 bases of the junction left unmatched. Germline loops: CDR1 LGHNA, CDR2 YSLEER. This CDR3 has 15 residues. CDR3 DNA: TGCGCCAGCAGCCAAGATTGGGGCAGGGGGTACGAGCAGTACTTC. This codes for CASSQDWGRGYEQYF.

This clonotype appeared many times. The chain employs TRBV20-1 and TRBJ2-7; 14 bases fit TRBD2. The germline gives CDR1 DFQATT, CDR2 SNEGSKA (reference sequence). V was pared by 3 bases and J by 2 bases, with 6 bases of the junction left unmatched. The CDR3 covers 16 residues. The CDR3 DNA follows: TGCAGTGCTAGGGGGACTAGCGGGAGTCGGCCCTACGAGCAGTACTTC. Its protein is CSARGTSGSRPYEQYF.

This clonotype has just a few counts. The gene calls are TRBV14 and TRBJ2-7; 9 bases are shared with TRBD1. J gave up 3 bases and V 5 bases, and 11 bases lay outside the gene matches. The V gene's germline CDR1 is SGHDN and CDR2 FVKESK. The CDR3 loop spans 16 amino acids. For the CDR3, the DNA is TGTGCCAGCAGCATCTCGCGGACAGGGGTTAACTACGAGCAGTACTTC. Protein: CASSISRTGVNYEQYF.

This clonotype appeared many times. The chain couples TRBV28 to TRBJ2-4, with 9 bases matching TRBD2. The length of the CDR3 is 15 residues. Trimming removed 6 bases from V and 0 bases from J; junction bases left unmatched: 3. CDR1 and CDR2 (germline): MDHEN, SYDVKM. CDR3 in amino acids: CASRLAGLAKNIQYF. Here the CDR3 DNA reads TGTGCCAGCAGGCTAGCGGGGCTAGCCAAAAACATTCAGTACTTC.

The chain employs TRBV11-2 and TRBJ2-3; the D is unclear. V was trimmed by 7 bases and J by 0 bases, leaving 14 bases between them. Germline loops: CDR1 SGHAT, CDR2 FQNNGV. This CDR3 spans 15 amino acids. The CDR3 nucleotides read TGTGCCAGCACCCTCGAACCTACTAGCACAGATACGCAGTATTTT. It is translated as CASTLEPTSTDTQYF.

This clonotype was seen ten or more times. The genes are TRBV4-3 and TRBJ2-3; 10 positions agree with TRBD1. There are 18 residues in the CDR3. Germline lookup yields CDR1 LGHNA and CDR2 YSLEER. The V and J ends lost 0 bases and 6 bases, in that order; junction bases with no gene match: 12. This CDR3 reads CASSQEGGQGVLLDTQYF. The CDR3 nucleotides read TGCGCCAGCAGCCAAGAAGGCGGACAGGGGGTTTTATTGGATACGCAGTATTTT.

As for this clonotype: A read error is possible here, since a much larger clone lies one base away. The genes are TRBV19 and TRBJ1-3; D is undetermined. Germline V gene data show CDR1 as LNHDA and CDR2 as SQIVND (reference sequence). The CDR3 runs to 14 residues. The CDR3, as DNA: TGTGTCAGTAGTCCCAGAACCTCTGGAAACACCATATATTTT. It yields the protein CVSSPRTSGNTIYF.

This clonotype was detected ten times or more. The rearrangement uses TRBV7-8 and TRBJ1-1; TRBD1 aligns across 8 bases. Per germline, CDR1 SGHVS and CDR2 FQNEAQ. The V and J ends lost 3 bases and 4 bases, in that order; junction bases with no gene match: 7. The CDR3 covers 15 residues. The CDR3 nucleotides are TGTGCCAGCAGCTTGGGTACAGGGGGTGGCACTGAAGCTTTCTTT. This gives the protein CASSLGTGGGTEAFF.

As for this clonotype: Being one base from a much bigger clone, this may be a read error. The chain joins TRBV4-3 to TRBJ2-3; 8 bases agree with TRBD1. The DNA end lines up better with TRBJ1-5; the J call may be wrong. Germline V CDR1 and CDR2: LGHNA, YSLEER. This CDR3 is built from 16 residues. CDR3 nucleotides: TGCGCCAGCAGCAAAGGTGCCGGGACAGGCACAGATACGCAGCATTTT. This sequence encodes CASSKGAGTGTDTQHF.

As to this clonotype: A read error may explain this, as a much larger clone is one base away. The chain links TRBV7-2 to TRBJ2-1; D might be TRBD2 (6 bases). The germline V gene has CDR1 SGHTA and CDR2 FQGNSA. This CDR3 region has 14 residues. Trimming left V 4 bases short and J 8 bases short, with 15 bases between. In DNA, the CDR3 is TGTGCCAGCAGCTGGACTACCATCAGGGATGAGCAGTTCTTC. This codes for CASSWTTIRDEQFF.

This clonotype has only a few counts. This sequence joins TRBV23-1 and TRBJ1-5, with D possibly matching TRBD1 (6 bases). TRBV23-1 is an open reading frame whose function is uncertain. The CDR3 is 16 amino acids. V was clipped by 3 bases and J by 3 bases, with 15 bases between them. Written as DNA, the CDR3 is TGCGCCAGCAGTCAGTCCCACAGGGTTTTCAATCAGCCCCAGCATTTT. Translating it yields CASSQSHRVFNQPQHF.

On this clonotype itself: This sequence may be a read error, since a much larger clone differs from it by one base. The gene calls are TRBV27 and TRBJ2-3, with D possibly TRBD1 on 5 matching bases. The J call is in doubt because the DNA end fits TRBJ1-5 better. The germline V gene has CDR1 MNHEY and CDR2 SMNVEV (reference sequence). The CDR3 covers 18 residues. CDR3 nucleotides: TGTGCCAGCAGTACAGGCCTGGGACTAGCGGGGTTCACAGATACGCAGCATTTT. This encodes CASSTGLGLAGFTDTQHF.

The rearrangement joins TRBV10-3 to TRBJ2-7, with D possibly being TRBD1 (6 bases). The CDR3 spans 15 residues. Germline V CDR1 and CDR2: ENHRY, SYGVKD. V shed 4 bases and J shed 2 bases, with 15 bases lying between them. As DNA, the CDR3 is TGTGCCATCAGTGCTCCCTCGACAGGCGCCTACGAGCAGTACTTC. Amino acids: CAISAPSTGAYEQYF.

This clonotype has more than one count but fewer than ten. The DNA is omitted, as the CDR3 cannot be located on it reliably, and the CDR3 follows TCRdb's listing. The chain links TRBV6-2 or TRBV6-3 to TRBJ2-7. Germline CDR1 is MNHEY and CDR2 is SVGEGT. The CDR3 spans 14 amino acids, including both terminal residues. The chain's CDR3 is CASSSSVLSYEQYF.

There are many counts of this clonotype. The V gene is TRBV9, the J gene TRBJ2-2; D unclear. CDR1 is SGDLS, CDR2 YYNGEE, per germline. Trimming cost V 0 bases and J 4 bases, with 13 bases left between them. This CDR3 comprises 16 residues. The CDR3: CASSVGREDRTGELFF. The CDR3 DNA follows: TGTGCCAGCAGCGTAGGTAGGGAAGATCGCACCGGGGAGCTGTTTTTT.

To note about this clonotype: This may arise from a read error, as a much more abundant clone is one base away. CDR3 bases: TGCGCCAGCAGCCTTGAGACAGGGGATGAAGCTTTCTTT. Residues: CASSLETGDEAFF. The chain has TRBV5-1 and TRBJ1-1, with 8 nucleotides matching TRBD1. The CDR3 covers 13 residues. After removal of 4 bases from V and 7 bases from J, the junction contained 6 bases not matched to a gene. Germline V CDR1 and CDR2: SGHRS, YFSETQ.

Comments on this clonotype: This may be a read error: a much more frequent sequence differs by one nucleotide. The rearrangement joins TRBV29-1 to TRBJ1-1; D uncertain. The CDR3 has 12 amino acids. Per the germline V gene, CDR1 is SQVTM and CDR2 is ANQGSEA. The V and J ends lost 4 bases and 3 bases respectively, with 9 bases between them. CDR3: CSVVTEDTEAFF. The CDR3 DNA is TGCAGCGTTGTGACCGAGGACACTGAAGCTTTCTTT. The full variable domain, with the rest looked up from reference TRBV29-1 and TRBJ1-1, is SAVISQKPSRDICQRGTSLTIQCQVDSQVTMMFWYRQQPGQSLTLIATANQGSEATYESGFVIDKFPISRPNLTFSTLTVSNMSPEDSSIYLCSVVTEDTEAFFGQGTRLTVV.